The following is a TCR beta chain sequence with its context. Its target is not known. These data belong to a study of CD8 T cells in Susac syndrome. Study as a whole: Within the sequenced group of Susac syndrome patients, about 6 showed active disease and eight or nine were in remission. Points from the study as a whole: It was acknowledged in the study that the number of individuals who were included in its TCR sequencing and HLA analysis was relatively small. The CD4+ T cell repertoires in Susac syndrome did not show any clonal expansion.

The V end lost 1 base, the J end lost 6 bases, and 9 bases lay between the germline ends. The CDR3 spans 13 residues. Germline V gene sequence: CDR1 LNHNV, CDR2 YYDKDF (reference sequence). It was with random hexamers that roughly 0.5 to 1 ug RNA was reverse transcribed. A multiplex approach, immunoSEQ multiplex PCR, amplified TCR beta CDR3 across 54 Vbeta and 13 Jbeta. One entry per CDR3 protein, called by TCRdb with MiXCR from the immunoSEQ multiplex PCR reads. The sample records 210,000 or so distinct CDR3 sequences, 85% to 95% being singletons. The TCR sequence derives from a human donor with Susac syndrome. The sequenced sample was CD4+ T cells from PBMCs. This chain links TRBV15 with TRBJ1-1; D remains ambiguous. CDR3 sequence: CATSRGQESEAFF. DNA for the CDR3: TGTGCCACCAGCAGAGGCCAGGAGTCTGAAGCTTTCTTT.